This T cell receptor beta chain was identified during a study of shared clonotypes between healthy human individuals. Study-level results: Few donors limited the genetic and exposure-history diversity represented. Lower generation probabilities were found for non-shared clonotypes than for those shared by all four donors.

This clone has just one count. The target antigen is unknown. TCRdb's copy holds only in-frame clones and misses some; the assay was immunoSEQ multiplex PCR. The table has more than 1.2 million clones, 98% seen once. Looked up from germline, CDR1 is KGHSH and CDR2 is LQKENI. This CDR3 contains 15 residues. Trimming shortened V by 0 bases and J by 4 bases, and 10 bases separated the two germline ends. Sequences were obtained from naive CD4+ T cells sorted from blood. Subset noted: CD45RA+ positively selected. The receptor's source is a man younger than 45 in good health. This chain joins TRBV18 and TRBJ2-1; D perhaps matches TRBD2 (5 bases). The CDR3 loop is CASSPPVEVYNEQFF. The CDR3 region has the DNA TGTGCCAGCTCACCACCGGTGGAGGTTTACAATGAGCAGTTCTTC. The full variable domain, with the rest looked up from reference TRBV18 and TRBJ2-1, is NAGVMQNPRHLVRRRGQEARLRCSPMKGHSHVYWYRQLPEEGLKFMVYLQKENIIDESGMPKERFSAEFPKEGPSILRIQQVVRGDSAAYFCASSPPVEVYNEQFFGPGTRLTVL.